The clone carrying this TCR beta chain was observed at least ten times. These data are taken from a study of early T cells in non-severe SARS-CoV-2 infection. Study summary: Sequenced bulk RNA came from whole blood that was unsorted, and chains were unpaired.

The TCR library protocol attached unique molecular identifiers to the individual cDNA molecules. TCRdb processed the 5' RACE reads anew with MiXCR; each CDR3 protein has one entry. The table records 75,000 to 80,000 distinct CDR3 sequences, approximately 11% of them present only once. The V end lost 5 bases, the J end lost 4 bases, and 11 bases lay between the germline ends. Germline V gene sequence: CDR1 MNHEY, CDR2 SVGAGI. The CDR3 has 14 amino acids. The receptor comes from an adult who was a healthcare worker with PCR-confirmed SARS-CoV-2 infection or an uninfected control (not recorded which). This specimen consisted of whole blood, obtained at baseline. This chain uses TRBV6-5 with TRBJ2-2, with D tentatively TRBD1 (6 bases). CDR3 nucleotide sequence: TGTGCCAGCAGTAACAGGGCCCTCACCGGGGAGCTGTTTTTT. This translates into CASSNRALTGELFF.